A single sample gave rise to the 13 T cell receptor beta chains below, sequenced in a study of T cells in Graves' hyperthyroidism and ophthalmopathy. There were TCR beta CDR3 regions amplified from RNA transcripts. Initially, a first-round RT-PCR of the TCR CDR3 employed the HTBI primer set. TCRdb recomputed calls from the multiplex PCR reads with MiXCR, one row per CDR3 protein. The repertoire holds nearly 600,000 distinct CDR3 sequences, with approximately 15% as singletons. The specimen was blood. The receptors were gathered from a woman in her 30s with Graves' hyperthyroidism that later progressed to Graves' ophthalmopathy.

There are a few counts of this clonotype. The gene calls are TRBV6-5 and TRBJ1-3; D is undetermined. Germline CDR1 reads MNHEY; CDR2 reads SVGAGI. V lost 2 bases, J lost 4 bases, and 12 bases lay in between. CDR3 length: 15 amino acids. The CDR3: CASSYQESSGNTIYF. The CDR3 region has the DNA TGTGCCAGCAGTTACCAGGAGAGTTCCGGAAACACCATATATTTT.

In its sample, this clonotype was seen a few times. V gene TRBV11-2 combines with J gene TRBJ1-4; a possible D gene is TRBD1 (5 bases). V gave up 8 bases and J gave up 9 bases, with 22 bases separating them. Germline CDR1 reads SGHAT; CDR2 reads FQNNGV. This CDR3 has 15 amino acids. The CDR3 coding sequence is TGTGCCAGCGGCCCCGGGGCACGGAATAGGAAAAAACTGTTTTTT. Translating it yields CASGPGARNRKKLFF.

This clonotype was counted only a few times. The rearrangement uses TRBV19 and TRBJ2-7; the D is unclear. CDR1 and CDR2 from the germline V gene are LNHDA and SQIVND (reference sequence). V was clipped by 4 bases and J by 3 bases, with 16 bases between them. The length of the CDR3 is 15 residues. CDR3 loop: CASSSSSTNHYEQYF. CDR3 nucleotides: TGTGCCAGTAGTAGTTCATCTACAAATCACTACGAGCAGTACTTC. The whole variable domain, remainder taken from reference TRBV19 and TRBJ2-7, is DGGITQSPKYLFRKEGQNVTLSCEQNLNHDAMYWYRQDPGQGLRLIYYSQIVNDFQKGDIAEGYSVSREKKESFPLTVTSAQKNPTAFYLCASSSSSTNHYEQYFGPGTRLTVT.

There are many counts of this clonotype. At one of its ends the junction is not consistent with the germline gene, which may arise from a read error. The chain has TRBV7-7 and TRBJ2-1; a possible D gene is TRBD2 (5 bases). This CDR3 region has 14 residues. Germline CDR1 and CDR2: SSHAT and FNYEAQ (reference sequence). The DNA for the CDR3 is TGTGCTAGCAGCTTAGCGCTAGGCTACAATGAGCAGTTCTTC. Protein product: CASSLALGYNEQFF. Full variable domain (missing parts from reference TRBV7-7 and TRBJ2-1): GAGVSQSPRYKVTKRGQDVTLRCDPISSHATLYWYQQALGQGPEFLTYFNYEAQPDKSGLPSDRFSAERPEGSISTLTIQRTEQRDSAMYRCASSLALGYNEQFFGPGTRLTVL.

This clonotype has at least ten counts. This chain connects TRBV12-3 or TRBV12-4 to TRBJ2-1; 11 bases map to TRBD2. The CDR3 totals 15 residues. The trim removed 4 bases at V and 9 bases at J, leaving 8 bases unmatched. In nucleotides, the CDR3 is TGTGCCAGCAGTTCCCAACTAGCGGGAGAAAGTGAGCAGTTCTTC. Translation: CASSSQLAGESEQFF.

This clonotype came up many times. The V gene is TRBV12-3 or TRBV12-4, the J gene TRBJ2-7; 7 bases match TRBD1. The CDR3 spans 14 residues. V dropped 4 bases and J dropped 4; count of bases not matched to a gene: 7. CDR3 loop: CASSSQGEWYEQYF. In nucleotides, the CDR3 is TGTGCCAGCAGTTCCCAGGGGGAGTGGTACGAGCAGTACTTC.

The chain is built from TRBV15 and TRBJ2-2; D is ambiguous. Germline V gene data show CDR1 as LNHNV and CDR2 as YYDKDF (reference sequence). Deletions cut 5 bases from V and 7 bases from J, with 8 bases between. The CDR3 loop spans 12 amino acids. The CDR3 spells CATSPQFGELFF. The CDR3 DNA reads as TGTGCCACCAGCCCCCAGTTCGGGGAGCTGTTTTTT. Based on the CDR3 plus reference TRBV15 and TRBJ2-2, the full variable domain is DAMVIQNPRYQVTQFGKPVTLSCSQTLNHNVMYWYQQKSSQAPKLLFHYYDKDFNNEADTPDNFQSRRPNTSFCFLDIRSPGLGDTAMYLCATSPQFGELFFGEGSRLTVL.

V is TRBV5-1 and J is TRBJ1-4; 7 bases fit TRBD1. With 3 bases clipped from V and 4 bases from J, the junction kept 9 bases outside the gene matches. This CDR3 spans 16 amino acids. Germline values: CDR1 SGHRS, CDR2 YFSETQ. CDR3 loop: CASSSGTAPFNEKLFF. As DNA, the CDR3 is TGCGCCAGCAGCTCCGGGACAGCCCCTTTTAATGAAAAACTGTTTTTT.

The chain is built from TRBV5-1 and TRBJ1-2; maybe TRBD1 (6 bases). V lost 6 bases, J lost 5 bases, and 23 bases lay in between. This CDR3 has 16 amino acids. Germline V gene data show CDR1 as SGHRS and CDR2 as YFSETQ. CDR3 sequence reads: CASIWTVRQIHYGYTF. CDR3 DNA sequence: TGCGCCAGCATCTGGACAGTAAGACAGATACATTATGGCTACACCTTC.

As for this clonotype: A much larger clonotype is one base distant, so this may be a read error. The V call is TRBV29-1, the J call TRBJ2-7, with D uncertain. Per the germline V gene, CDR1 is SQVTM and CDR2 is ANQGSEA. This CDR3 has 13 amino acids. V lost 5 bases and J 1 base, leaving 12 bases between the germline ends. The CDR3 coding sequence is TGCAGCGTTTCCAGACGGTTATCCTACGAGCAGTACTTC. This encodes CSVSRRLSYEQYF.

The chain joins TRBV3-1 to TRBJ2-1, with 10 positions matching TRBD2. The CDR3 extends over 17 amino acids. After removal of 0 bases from V and 3 bases from J, the junction contained 5 bases not matched to a gene. Germline V gene lookup returns CDR1 LGHDT and CDR2 YNNKEL (reference sequence). The DNA for the CDR3 is TGTGCCAGCAGCCAAGATCTGGGGACTAGCGACTACAATGAGCAGTTCTTC. It codes for CASSQDLGTSDYNEQFF.

This clonotype has ten or more counts. This rearrangement joins TRBV28 to TRBJ2-4; TRBD2 aligns across 7 bases. The junction had 15 bases not matched to a gene; V was cut back by 3 bases and J by 1 base. This CDR3 region has 19 residues. Germline V gene lookup returns CDR1 MDHEN and CDR2 SYDVKM. CDR3: CASSLGAGQGGSAKNIQYF. The CDR3 DNA reads as TGTGCCAGCAGTTTGGGTGCGGGGCAGGGAGGGTCTGCCAAAAACATTCAGTACTTC.

In its sample, this clonotype was seen many times. This chain connects TRBV11-3 to TRBJ2-5; 9 positions agree with TRBD2. The V gene's germline CDR1 is SGHNT and CDR2 YENEEA. CDR3 length: 14 residues. V was clipped by 5 bases and J by 2 bases; unmatched bases: 3. The CDR3 DNA reads TGTGCCAGCAGCACCCTAGCGGGACAAGAGACCCAGTACTTC. Amino acid sequence: CASSTLAGQETQYF. The complete variable domain, with remaining parts taken from reference TRBV11-3 and TRBJ2-5, reads EAGVVQSPRYKIIEKKQPVAFWCNPISGHNTLYWYLQNLGQGPELLIRYENEEAVDDSQLPKDRFSAERLKGVDSTLKIQPAELGDSAVYLCASSTLAGQETQYFGPGTRLLVL.